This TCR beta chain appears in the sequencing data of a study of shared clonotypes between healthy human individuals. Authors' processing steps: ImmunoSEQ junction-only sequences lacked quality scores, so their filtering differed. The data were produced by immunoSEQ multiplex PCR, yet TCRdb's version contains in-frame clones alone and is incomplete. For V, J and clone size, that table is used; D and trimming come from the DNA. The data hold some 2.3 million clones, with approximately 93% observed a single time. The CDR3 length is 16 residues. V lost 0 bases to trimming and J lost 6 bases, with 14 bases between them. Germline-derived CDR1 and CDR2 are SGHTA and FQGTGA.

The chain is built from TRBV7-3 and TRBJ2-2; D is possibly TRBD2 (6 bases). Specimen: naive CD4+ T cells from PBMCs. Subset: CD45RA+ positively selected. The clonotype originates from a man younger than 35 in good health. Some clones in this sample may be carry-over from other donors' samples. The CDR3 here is CASSLTGGQGAGELFF. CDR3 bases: TGTGCCAGCAGCTTAACCGGAGGGCAGGGAGCCGGGGAGCTGTTTTTT.